This TCR beta chain derives from a study of Ad26.COV2.S vaccination and SARS-CoV-2 variants. Study-wide points: Substantial breadth was reported for post-vaccination spike-specific CD8+ and CD4+ T cells.

The CDR3 spans 15 residues. With 0 bases removed from V and 8 bases from J, the gap between germline ends came to 16 bases. Germline V gene lookup returns CDR1 SGDLS and CDR2 YYNGEE. In its sample, this clone was seen once. As yet, its antigen is unknown. Here immunoSEQ multiplex PCR was the method, and the copy in TCRdb shows in-frame clones only, minus some. The sample yields about 350,000 clones, about 92% seen once. The chain is built from TRBV9 and TRBJ2-3; perhaps D is TRBD1 or TRBD2 (6 bases each). The origin of this receptor is a human donor who had recovered from COVID-19. Sequenced material: peripheral blood, taken after recovery from COVID-19. The CDR3 DNA reads as TGTGCCAGCAGCGTAGTCCCGGGGGAAGGGGGTACGCAGTATTTT. Protein sequence: CASSVVPGEGGTQYF.